This T cell receptor beta chain was identified in a study of shared clonotypes between healthy human individuals. About the study: Every donor yielded three CD4 naive, three CD4 memory, two CD8 naive and one CD8 memory plate. General study points: Estimated clonotype richness was generally higher in naive than memory subsets. A few donors had around 5% of their naive CD4 clonotypes in common. Represented genetic and exposure-history diversity was restricted by having few donors.

In the case of this clone: Its specificity is unknown.

The naive CD8 subset, CD45RO-negative cells positively selected for CCR7, excluded terminally differentiated effector memory CD45RA+ cells. Assay: immunoSEQ multiplex PCR; the TCRdb copy retains only in-frame clones and omits some. In the table there are roughly 1,800,000 clones, less than 95% of which are singletons. The V segment lost 5 bases and the J segment 6 bases; nucleotides outside the gene matches: 14. CDR1 and CDR2 (germline): GTSNPN, SVGIG (reference sequence). This CDR3 is 16 amino acids long. Sequenced: naive CD8+ T cells sorted from blood. The source is a man aged 18 to 30 in good health. This sequence joins TRBV30 and TRBJ1-3, with TRBD1 matching over 9 bases. This CDR3 reads CAWEPLYTGGLNTIYF. The CDR3 bases are TGTGCCTGGGAGCCCCTCTACACAGGGGGCTTAAACACCATATATTTT.